This T cell receptor (beta chain) was retrieved from a study of blood T cell repertoires in COVID-19. For the study at large: Acute-phase and convalescent COVID-19 samples originated in the United States, Italy and Spain. T cells, B-cell-depleted T cells, or PBMCs supplied cDNA or gDNA.

The CDR3 covers 11 residues. V shed 6 bases, J shed 8 bases, and the junction held 3 bases outside the gene matches. Patients of the Seattle cohort, enrolled during active infection, were followed longitudinally. Authors' analysis steps: How many nucleated cells were present was estimated from reference gene primer amplification. The data were produced by immunoSEQ multiplex PCR, yet TCRdb's version contains in-frame clones alone and is incomplete. V and J calls and clone size come straight from that table; D and trimming were deduced from the DNA. The data show about 210,000 clones, about 80% seen once.

Sequenced: peripheral blood. This chain joins TRBV12-3 or TRBV12-4 and TRBJ1-2, with 7 bases fitting TRBD1. This TCR came from a woman aged 80 or older with COVID-19, enrolled during active disease. The CDR3, as DNA: TGTGCCAGCAGAGCCAGGGGGGGCTACACCTTC. The encoded protein is CASRARGGYTF.